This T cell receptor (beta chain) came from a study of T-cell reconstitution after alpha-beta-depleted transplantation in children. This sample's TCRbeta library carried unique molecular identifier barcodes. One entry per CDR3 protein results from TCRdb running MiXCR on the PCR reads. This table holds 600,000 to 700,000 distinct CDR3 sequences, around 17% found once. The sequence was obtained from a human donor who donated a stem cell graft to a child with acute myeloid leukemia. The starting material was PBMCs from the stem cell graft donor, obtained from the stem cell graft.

Here the CDR3 reads CASSLAGVGGNQPQHF. In nucleotides, the CDR3 is TGTGCCAGCAGCTTAGCTGGGGTCGGAGGTAATCAGCCCCAGCATTTT. The rearrangement links TRBV7-9 to TRBJ1-5; D unresolved. This CDR3 has 16 amino acids. V lost 0 bases, J lost 4 bases, and 13 bases lay in between. Germline V lookup: CDR1 SEHNR, CDR2 FQNEAQ (reference sequence).